The TCR beta chain described here comes from a study of control samples from healthy donors and cancer patients. Measured with immunoSEQ multiplex PCR; TCRdb has only the in-frame clones, and not every one. This table has around 83,000 clones, approximately 94% appearing once. The CDR3 is 14 amino acids. V was cut by 4 bases and J by 0 bases, with 7 bases left in between. The source is a woman aged 40 to 55 with lung cancer. The chain carries TRBV5-3 and TRBJ1-4; the D is unclear. TRBV5-3 is identified as an open reading frame with a role that is uncertain. Material: PBMCs. In nucleotides, the CDR3 is TGTGCCAGAAGCCACAGATCAACTAATGAAAAACTGTTTTTT. It translates to CARSHRSTNEKLFF.